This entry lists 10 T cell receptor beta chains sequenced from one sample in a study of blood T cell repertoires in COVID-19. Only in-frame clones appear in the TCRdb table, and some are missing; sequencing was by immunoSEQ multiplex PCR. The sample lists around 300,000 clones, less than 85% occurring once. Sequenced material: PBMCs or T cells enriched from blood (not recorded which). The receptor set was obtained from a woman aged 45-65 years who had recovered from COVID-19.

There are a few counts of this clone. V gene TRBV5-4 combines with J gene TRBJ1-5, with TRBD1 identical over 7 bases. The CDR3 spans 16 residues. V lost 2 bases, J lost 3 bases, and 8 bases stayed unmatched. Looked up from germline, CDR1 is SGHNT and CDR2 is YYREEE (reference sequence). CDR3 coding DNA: TGTGCCAGCAGCTTTGGTGGTGGGACAGACAATCAGCCCCAGCATTTT. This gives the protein CASSFGGGTDNQPQHF.

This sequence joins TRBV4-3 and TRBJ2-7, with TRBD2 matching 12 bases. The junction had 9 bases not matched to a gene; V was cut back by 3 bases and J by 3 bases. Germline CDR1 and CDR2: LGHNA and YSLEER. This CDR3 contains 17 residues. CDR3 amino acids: CASSQLAGTSGFYEQYF. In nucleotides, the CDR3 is TGCGCCAGCAGCCAGCTTGCCGGGACTAGCGGGTTCTACGAGCAGTACTTC.

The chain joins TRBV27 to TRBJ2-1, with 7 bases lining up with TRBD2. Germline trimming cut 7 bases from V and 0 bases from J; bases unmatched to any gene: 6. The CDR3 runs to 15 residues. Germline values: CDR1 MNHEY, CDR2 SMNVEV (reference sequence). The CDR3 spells CASTSSGSSYNEQFF. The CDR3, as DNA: TGTGCCAGCACTTCTAGCGGCAGCTCCTACAATGAGCAGTTCTTC.

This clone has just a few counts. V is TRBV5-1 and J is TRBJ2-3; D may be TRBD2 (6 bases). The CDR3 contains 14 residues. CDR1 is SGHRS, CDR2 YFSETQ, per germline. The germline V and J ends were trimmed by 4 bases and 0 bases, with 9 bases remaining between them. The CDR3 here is CASSEGLSTDTQYF. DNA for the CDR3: TGCGCCAGCAGCGAGGGACTTAGCACAGATACGCAGTATTTT.

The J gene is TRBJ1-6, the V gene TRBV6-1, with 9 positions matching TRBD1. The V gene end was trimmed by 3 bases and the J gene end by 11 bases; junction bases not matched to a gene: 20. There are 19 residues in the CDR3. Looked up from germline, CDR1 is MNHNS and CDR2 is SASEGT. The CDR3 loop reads CASSDSVKGFGQGKTPLHF. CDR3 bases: TGTGCCAGCAGTGATTCCGTTAAGGGGTTCGGACAGGGGAAGACACCCCTCCACTTT.

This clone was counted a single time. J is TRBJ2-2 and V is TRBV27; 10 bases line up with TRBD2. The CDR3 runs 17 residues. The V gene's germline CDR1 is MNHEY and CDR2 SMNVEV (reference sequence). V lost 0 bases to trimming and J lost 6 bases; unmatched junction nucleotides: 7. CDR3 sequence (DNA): TGTGCCAGCAGTTTATCGAGGAGCGGGGGGGCATCCGGGGAGCTGTTTTTT. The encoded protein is CASSLSRSGGASGELFF.

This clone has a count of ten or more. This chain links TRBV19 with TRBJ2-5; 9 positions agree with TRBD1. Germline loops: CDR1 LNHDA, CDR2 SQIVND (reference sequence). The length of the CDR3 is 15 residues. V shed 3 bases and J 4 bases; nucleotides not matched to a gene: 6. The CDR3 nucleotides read TGTGCCAGTAGTATGGGGACAGGGACGGCAGAGACCCAGTACTTC. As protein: CASSMGTGTAETQYF.

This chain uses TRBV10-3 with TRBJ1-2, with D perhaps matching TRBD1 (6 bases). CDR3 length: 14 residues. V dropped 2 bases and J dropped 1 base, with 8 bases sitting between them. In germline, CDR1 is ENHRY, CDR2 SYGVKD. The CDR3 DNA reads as TGTGCCATCAGTGAGCGGACAGATAACTATGGCTACACCTTC. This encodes CAISERTDNYGYTF.

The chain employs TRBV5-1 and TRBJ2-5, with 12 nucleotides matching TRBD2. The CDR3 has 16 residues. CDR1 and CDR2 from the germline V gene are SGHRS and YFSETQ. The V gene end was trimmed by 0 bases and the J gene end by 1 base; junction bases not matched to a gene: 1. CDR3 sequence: CASSLGLAGAQETQYF. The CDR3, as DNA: TGCGCCAGCAGCTTGGGACTAGCGGGGGCCCAAGAGACCCAGTACTTC. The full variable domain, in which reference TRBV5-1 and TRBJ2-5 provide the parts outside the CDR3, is KAGVTQTPRYLIKTRGQQVTLSCSPISGHRSVSWYQQTPGQGLQFLFEYFSETQRNKGNFPGRFSGRQFSNSRSEMNVSTLELGDSALYLCASSLGLAGAQETQYFGPGTRLLVL.

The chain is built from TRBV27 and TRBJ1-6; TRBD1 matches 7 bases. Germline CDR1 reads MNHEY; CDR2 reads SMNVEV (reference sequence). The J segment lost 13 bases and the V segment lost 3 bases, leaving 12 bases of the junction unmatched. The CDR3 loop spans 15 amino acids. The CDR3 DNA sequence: TGTGCCAGCAGTTTCCAACCGGGACAGAGGTCTCCCCTCCACTTT. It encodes CASSFQPGQRSPLHF.